The clone carrying this TCR beta chain was seen a single time. Germline V gene lookup returns CDR1 MDHEN and CDR2 SYDVKM. The CDR3 contains 12 residues. V was shortened by 6 bases and J by 3 bases, with 9 bases between the two germline ends. Authors' processing steps: Reference gene primers were amplified, and this amplification served to estimate nucleated cell counts. Only in-frame clones appear in the TCRdb table, and some are missing; sequencing was by immunoSEQ multiplex PCR. From that table come the V and J calls and clone size; the DNA was used to work out D and trimming. The profile covers roughly 86,000 clones, with around 82% appearing a single time and 2.5% to 3.5% taken by the ten largest. Those enrolled in Seattle joined during active infection and were followed longitudinally afterward. This specimen comes from a study of blood T cell repertoires in COVID-19. On the study more broadly: Researchers got acute and convalescent COVID-19 samples from the United States, Italy and Spain. Sample material is recorded as cDNA or gDNA derived from T cells, B-cell-depleted T cells, or PBMCs.

The chain carries TRBV28 and TRBJ2-7, with a possible D match to TRBD2 (5 bases). The sample comprised peripheral blood. This sequence originates from an elderly woman with COVID-19, enrolled during active disease. The CDR3 loop is CASSGVGYEQYF. The CDR3 nucleotides are TGTGCCAGCAGCGGGGTTGGCTACGAGCAGTACTTC.